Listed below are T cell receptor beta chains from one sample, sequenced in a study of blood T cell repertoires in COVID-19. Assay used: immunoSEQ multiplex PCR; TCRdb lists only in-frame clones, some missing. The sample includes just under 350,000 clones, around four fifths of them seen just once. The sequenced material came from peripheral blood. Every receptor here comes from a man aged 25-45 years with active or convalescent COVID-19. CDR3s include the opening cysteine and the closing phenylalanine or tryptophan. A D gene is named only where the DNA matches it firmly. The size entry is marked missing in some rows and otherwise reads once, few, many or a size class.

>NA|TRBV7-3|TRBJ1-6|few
TGTGCCAGCAGCAGGACACCTAATTCACCCCTCCACTTT
CASSRTPNSPLHF
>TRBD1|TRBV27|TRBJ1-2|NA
TGTGCCAGCAGTACCACGGACAGGGCGGCGAACTATGGCTACACCTTC
CASSTTDRAANYGYTF
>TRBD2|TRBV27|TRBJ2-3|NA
TGTGCCAGCAGTGGGACTAGTCGACGAGATACGCAGTATTTT
CASSGTSRRDTQYF
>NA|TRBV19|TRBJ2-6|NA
TGTGCCAGTAGTATACAGGGTTCTGGGGCCAACGTCCTGACTTTC
CASSIQGSGANVLTF
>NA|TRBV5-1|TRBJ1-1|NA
TGCGCCAGCAGCCTCGGGGGGGAAGCTTTCTTT
CASSLGGEAFF
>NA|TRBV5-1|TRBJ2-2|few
TGCGCCACCAGACAAGATAACACCGGGGAGCTGTTTTTT
CATRQDNTGELFF
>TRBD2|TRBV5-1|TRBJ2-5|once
TGCGCCAGCAGCGGCGCGGGGGTCCAAGAGACCCAGTACTTC
CASSGAGVQETQYF
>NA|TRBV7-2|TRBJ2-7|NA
TGTGCCAGCAGCTTAGAAGCGGGCCCCTACGAGCAGTACTTC
CASSLEAGPYEQYF
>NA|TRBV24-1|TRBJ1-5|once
TGTGCCACCAGTGTAACGGGTCATTGGCAGCCCCAGCATTTT
CATSVTGHWQPQHF
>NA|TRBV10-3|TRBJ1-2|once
TGTGCCATCAGTCGCCCGGGACAAAAGAGTGGCTACACCTTC
CAISRPGQKSGYTF
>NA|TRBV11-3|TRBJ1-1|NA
TGTGCCAGCAGCCCTCACAGGGCCCAAGAAGCTTTCTTT
CASSPHRAQEAFF
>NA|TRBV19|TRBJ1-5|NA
TGTGCCAGTAGTAAACAGGGCTCCCGGCAGCCCCAGCATTTT
CASSKQGSRQPQHF
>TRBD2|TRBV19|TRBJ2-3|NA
TGTGCCAGTAGTCCCCTTTGGGGGGGAGACACAGATACGCAGTATTTT
CASSPLWGGDTDTQYF
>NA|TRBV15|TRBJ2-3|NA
TGTGCCACCAGCACAGGACTATCCCAGGGTACGCAGTATTTT
CATSTGLSQGTQYF
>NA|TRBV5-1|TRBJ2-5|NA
TGCGCCAGCAGCTTGTTCGGGAAACAAGAGACCCAGTACTTC
CASSLFGKQETQYF
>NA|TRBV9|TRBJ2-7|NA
TGTGCCAGCAGCCCTGACATGGGTTACGAGCAGTACTTC
CASSPDMGYEQYF
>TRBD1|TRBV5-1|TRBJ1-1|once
TGCGCCAGCAGCTTGGCAGGGGGGCGCGATACGGCTTTCTTT
CASSLAGGRDTAFF
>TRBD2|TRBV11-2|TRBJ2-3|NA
TGTGCCAGCAGCTTAAATAGCGGGAGGGTCATAACAGATACGCAGTATTTT
CASSLNSGRVITDTQYF
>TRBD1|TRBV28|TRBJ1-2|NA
TGTGCCAGCAGTACAAACAGGGGGCGAAACTATGGCTACACCTTC
CASSTNRGRNYGYTF
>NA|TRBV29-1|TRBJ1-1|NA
TGCAGCGTTGAGGACAGGAACACTGAAGCTTTCTTT
CSVEDRNTEAFF
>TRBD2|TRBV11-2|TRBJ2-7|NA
TGTGCCAGCAGCTTGTCGAGACGGAGGACTAGCGGGAGTCCCTACGAGCAGTACTTC
CASSLSRRRTSGSPYEQYF
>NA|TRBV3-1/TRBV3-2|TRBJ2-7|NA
TGTGCCAGCAGCCAGACTACAGGGACCTACGAGCAGTACTTC
CASSQTTGTYEQYF
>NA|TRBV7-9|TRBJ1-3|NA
TGTGCCAGCAAATTGACAGCCTCTGGAAACACCATATATTTT
CASKLTASGNTIYF
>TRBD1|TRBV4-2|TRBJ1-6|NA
TGTGCCAGCAGCCACGCAGGGGGCTCTCCTTATAATTCACCCCTCCACTTT
CASSHAGGSPYNSPLHF
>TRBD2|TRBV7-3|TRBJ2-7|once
TGTGCCAGCAGCCCCCGGACTAGCGGGGGGGCCGAGCAGTACTTC
CASSPRTSGGAEQYF
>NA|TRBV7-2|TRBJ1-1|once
TGTGCCAGCAGCCCTAGCGTCCGGCGTCGACAGTACACTGAAGCTTTCTTT
CASSPSVRRRQYTEAFF
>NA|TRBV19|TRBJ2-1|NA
TGTGCCAGTAGTATTAGAGACTATGGTTCCAATGAGCAGTTCTTC
CASSIRDYGSNEQFF
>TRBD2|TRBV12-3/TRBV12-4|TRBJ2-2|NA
TGTGCCAGCAGTAGCCGGGGGGCCGGGGAGCTGTTTTTT
CASSSRGAGELFF
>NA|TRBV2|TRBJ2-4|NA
TGTGCCACCTCGGGGGAAAACATTCAGTACTTC
CATSGENIQYF
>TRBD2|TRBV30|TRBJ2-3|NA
TGTGCCCTCGGACTAGCGGGAGTTTATGGTACGCAGTATTTT
CALGLAGVYGTQYF
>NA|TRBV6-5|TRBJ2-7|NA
TGTGCCAGCAAATCTAGTCTATTAGGCGAGCAGTACTTC
CASKSSLLGEQYF
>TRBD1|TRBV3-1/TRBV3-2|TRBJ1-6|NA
TGTGCCAGCAGCCAGAGGACAGGGGGCAATTCACCCCTCCACTTT
CASSQRTGGNSPLHF
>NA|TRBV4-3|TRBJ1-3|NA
TGCGCCAGCAGCCAACAGGGATCTGGAAACACCATATATTTT
CASSQQGSGNTIYF
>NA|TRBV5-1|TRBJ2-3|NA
TGCGCCAGCAGCCGCGAGCCCGCATTCAACACAGATACGCAGTATTTT
CASSREPAFNTDTQYF
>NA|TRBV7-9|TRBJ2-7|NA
TGTGCCAGCAGCCAGTCGGGGGGCGTCAACTGGGACGAGCAGTACTTC
CASSQSGGVNWDEQYF
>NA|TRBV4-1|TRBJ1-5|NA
TGCGCCAGCAGCCAAAAAGGGCAGGGGTATCAGCCCCAGCATTTT
CASSQKGQGYQPQHF
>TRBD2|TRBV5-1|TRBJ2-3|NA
TGCGCCAGCAGCCAGGGTAGCGGGAGGGCAGATACGCAGTATTTT
CASSQGSGRADTQYF
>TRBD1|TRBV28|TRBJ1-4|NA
TGTGCCAGCAGCATACTCGGGACAGGGAGTTCGGGAGAAAAACTGTTTTTT
CASSILGTGSSGEKLFF
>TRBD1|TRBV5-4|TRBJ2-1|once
TGTGCCAGCAGCTTGGTAGGTCAGGGGGCCTACAATGAGCAGTTCTTC
CASSLVGQGAYNEQFF
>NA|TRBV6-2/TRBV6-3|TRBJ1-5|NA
TGTGCCAGCAGTTACGGGACAACCTCCCGGCAGCCCCAGCATTTT
CASSYGTTSRQPQHF
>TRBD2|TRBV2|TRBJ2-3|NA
TGTGCCAGCGGGGGGGGGAGAGAGGATACGCAGTATTTT
CASGGGREDTQYF
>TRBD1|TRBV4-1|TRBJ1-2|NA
TGCGCCAGCAGCCCTGACAGGGGGTTCTATGGCTACACCTTC
CASSPDRGFYGYTF
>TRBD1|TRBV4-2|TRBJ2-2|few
TGTGCCAGCAGCCAAGACGGCCAGGGGGCTTCGGCCGGGGAGCTGTTTTTT
CASSQDGQGASAGELFF
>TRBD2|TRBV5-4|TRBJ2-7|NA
TGTGCCAGCAGCTCACTAGCGGGAGGGCCTAAGGAGCAGTACTTC
CASSSLAGGPKEQYF
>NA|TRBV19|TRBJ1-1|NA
TGTGCCAGTAGTATTAGTATAATGAACACTGAAGCTTTCTTT
CASSISIMNTEAFF
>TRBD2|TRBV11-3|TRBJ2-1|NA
TGTGCCAGCAGCTTAGACGGTAGCGGGAGCTACAATGAGCAGTTCTTC
CASSLDGSGSYNEQFF
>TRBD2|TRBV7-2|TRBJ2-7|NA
TGTGCCAGCAGCTTAGGAGGGCTAGCGGCACGCTCCTACGAGCAGTACTTC
CASSLGGLAARSYEQYF